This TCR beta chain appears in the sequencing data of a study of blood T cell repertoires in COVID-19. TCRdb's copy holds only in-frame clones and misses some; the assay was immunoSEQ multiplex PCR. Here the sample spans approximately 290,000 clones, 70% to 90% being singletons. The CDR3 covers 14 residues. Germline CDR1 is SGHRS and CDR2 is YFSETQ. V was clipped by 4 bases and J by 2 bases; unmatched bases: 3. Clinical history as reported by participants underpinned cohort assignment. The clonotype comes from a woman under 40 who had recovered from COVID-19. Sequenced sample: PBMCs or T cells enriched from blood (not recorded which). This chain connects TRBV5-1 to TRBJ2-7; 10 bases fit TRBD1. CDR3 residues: CASSIGQGAYEQYF. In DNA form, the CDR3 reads TGCGCCAGCAGCATTGGACAGGGGGCCTACGAGCAGTACTTC.